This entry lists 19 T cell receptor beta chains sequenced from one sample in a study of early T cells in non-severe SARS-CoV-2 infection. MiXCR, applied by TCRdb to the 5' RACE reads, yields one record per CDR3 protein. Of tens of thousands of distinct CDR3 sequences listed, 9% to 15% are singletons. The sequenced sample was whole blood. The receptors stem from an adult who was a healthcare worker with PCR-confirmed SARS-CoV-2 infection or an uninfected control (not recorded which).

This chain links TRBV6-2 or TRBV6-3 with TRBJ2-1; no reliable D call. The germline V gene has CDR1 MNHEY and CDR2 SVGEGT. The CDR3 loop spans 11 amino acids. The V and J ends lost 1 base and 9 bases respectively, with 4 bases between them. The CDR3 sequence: CASSYWVEQFF. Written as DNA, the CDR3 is TGTGCCAGCAGTTACTGGGTTGAGCAGTTCTTC.

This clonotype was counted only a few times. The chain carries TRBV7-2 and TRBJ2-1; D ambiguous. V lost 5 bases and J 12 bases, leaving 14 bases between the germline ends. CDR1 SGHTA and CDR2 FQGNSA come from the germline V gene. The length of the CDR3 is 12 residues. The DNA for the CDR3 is TGTGCCAGCAGCGCCCCGCCCGGCGCGCAGTTCTTC. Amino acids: CASSAPPGAQFF.

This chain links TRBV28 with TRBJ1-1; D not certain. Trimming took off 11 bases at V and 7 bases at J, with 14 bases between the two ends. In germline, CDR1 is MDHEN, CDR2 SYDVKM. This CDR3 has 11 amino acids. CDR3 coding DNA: TGTGCCTCTAAAGGGAGAAGTGAAGCTTTCTTT. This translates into CASKGRSEAFF. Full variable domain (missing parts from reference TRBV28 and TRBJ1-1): DVKVTQSSRYLVKRTGEKVFLECVQDMDHENMFWYRQDPGLGLRLIYFSYDVKMKEKGDIPEGYSVSREKKERFSLILESASTNQTSMYLCASKGRSEAFFGQGTRLTVV.

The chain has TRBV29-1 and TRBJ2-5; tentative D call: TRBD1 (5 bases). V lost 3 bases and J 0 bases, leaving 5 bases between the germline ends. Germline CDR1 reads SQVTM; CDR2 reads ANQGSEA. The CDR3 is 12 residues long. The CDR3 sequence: CSVETDQETQYF. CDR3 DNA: TGCAGCGTTGAGACAGACCAAGAGACCCAGTACTTC.

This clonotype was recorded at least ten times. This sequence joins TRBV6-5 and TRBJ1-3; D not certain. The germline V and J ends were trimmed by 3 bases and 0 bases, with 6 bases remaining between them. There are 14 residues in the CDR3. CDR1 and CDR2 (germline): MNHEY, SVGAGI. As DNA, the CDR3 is TGTGCCAGCAGTTATAAGGCCTCTGGAAACACCATATATTTT. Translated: CASSYKASGNTIYF.

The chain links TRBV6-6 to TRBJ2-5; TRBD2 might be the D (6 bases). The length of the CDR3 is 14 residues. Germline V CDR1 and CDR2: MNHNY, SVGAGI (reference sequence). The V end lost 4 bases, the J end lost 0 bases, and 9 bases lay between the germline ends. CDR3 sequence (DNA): TGTGCCAGCAGTTTTGGGGACTACCAAGAGACCCAGTACTTC. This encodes CASSFGDYQETQYF.

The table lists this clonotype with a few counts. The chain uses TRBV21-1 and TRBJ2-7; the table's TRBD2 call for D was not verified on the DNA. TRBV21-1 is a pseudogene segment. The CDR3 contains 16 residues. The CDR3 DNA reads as TGTGCCAGCAGCAAAGTTCGGCTAGCGGGCTCCTACGAGCAGTACTTC. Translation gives CASSKVRLAGSYEQYF.

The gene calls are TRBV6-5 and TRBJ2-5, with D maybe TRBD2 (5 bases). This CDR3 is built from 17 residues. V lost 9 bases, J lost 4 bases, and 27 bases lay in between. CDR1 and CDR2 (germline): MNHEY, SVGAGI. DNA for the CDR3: TGTGCCAGAAGCCGTACGAACGGGCTAGTAAGCGGAGAGACCCAGTACTTC. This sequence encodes CARSRTNGLVSGETQYF.

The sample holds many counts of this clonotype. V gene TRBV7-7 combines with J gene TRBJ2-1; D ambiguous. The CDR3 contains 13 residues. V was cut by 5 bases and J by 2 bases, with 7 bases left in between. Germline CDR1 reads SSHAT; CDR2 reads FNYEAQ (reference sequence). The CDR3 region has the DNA TGTGCCAGCAGCCCCGGAACCTACAATGAGCAGTTCTTC. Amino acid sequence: CASSPGTYNEQFF. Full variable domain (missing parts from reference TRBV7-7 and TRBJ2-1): GAGVSQSPRYKVTKRGQDVTLRCDPISSHATLYWYQQALGQGPEFLTYFNYEAQPDKSGLPSDRFSAERPEGSISTLTIQRTEQRDSAMYRCASSPGTYNEQFFGPGTRLTVL.

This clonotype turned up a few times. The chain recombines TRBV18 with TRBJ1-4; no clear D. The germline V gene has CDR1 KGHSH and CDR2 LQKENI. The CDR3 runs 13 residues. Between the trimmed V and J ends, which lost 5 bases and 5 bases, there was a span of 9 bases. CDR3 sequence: CASSTVENEKLFF. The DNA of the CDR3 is TGTGCCAGCTCAACCGTGGAGAATGAAAAACTGTTTTTT.

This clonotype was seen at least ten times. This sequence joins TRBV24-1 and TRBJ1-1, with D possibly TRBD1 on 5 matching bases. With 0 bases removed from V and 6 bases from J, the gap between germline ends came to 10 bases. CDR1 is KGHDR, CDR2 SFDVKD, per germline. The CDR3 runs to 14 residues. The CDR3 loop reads CATSDLGRDAEAFF. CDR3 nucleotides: TGTGCCACCAGTGATTTGGGCAGGGACGCTGAAGCTTTCTTT.

The CDR3 sequence: CSVETTGRGPQHF. CDR3 coding DNA: TGCAGCGTTGAAACCACTGGGCGTGGGCCCCAGCATTTT. The chain combines TRBV29-1 with TRBJ1-5; no reliable D call. The CDR3 length is 13 residues. The ends were cut back, 2 bases at V and 9 bases at J, with 14 bases in the middle. Germline V gives CDR1 SQVTM, CDR2 ANQGSEA.

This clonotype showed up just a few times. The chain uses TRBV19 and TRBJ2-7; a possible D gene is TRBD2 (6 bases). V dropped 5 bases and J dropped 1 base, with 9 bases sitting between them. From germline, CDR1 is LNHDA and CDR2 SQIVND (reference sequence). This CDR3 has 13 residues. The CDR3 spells CASSVAASYEQYF. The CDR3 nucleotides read TGTGCCAGTAGTGTAGCGGCATCCTACGAGCAGTACTTC.

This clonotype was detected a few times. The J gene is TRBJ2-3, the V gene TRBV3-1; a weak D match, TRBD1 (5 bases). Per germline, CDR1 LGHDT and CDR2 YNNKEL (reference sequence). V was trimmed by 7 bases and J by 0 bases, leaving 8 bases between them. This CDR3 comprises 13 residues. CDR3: CASTRQSTDTQYF. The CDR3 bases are TGTGCCAGCACCCGACAGAGCACAGATACGCAGTATTTT.

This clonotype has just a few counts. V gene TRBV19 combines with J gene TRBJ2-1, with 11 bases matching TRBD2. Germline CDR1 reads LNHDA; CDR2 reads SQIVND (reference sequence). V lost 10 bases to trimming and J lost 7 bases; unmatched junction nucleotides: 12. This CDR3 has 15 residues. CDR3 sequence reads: CATDSGRGEMNEQFF. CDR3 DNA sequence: TGTGCCACCGATAGCGGGAGGGGGGAGATGAATGAGCAGTTCTTC.

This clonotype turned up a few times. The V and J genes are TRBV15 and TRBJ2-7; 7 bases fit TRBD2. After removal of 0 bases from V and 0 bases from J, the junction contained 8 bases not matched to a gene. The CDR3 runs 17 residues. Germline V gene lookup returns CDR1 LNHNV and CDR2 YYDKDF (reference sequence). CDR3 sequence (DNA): TGTGCCACCAGCAGAGATCCCCTAGCGGTTAGCTCCTACGAGCAGTACTTC. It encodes CATSRDPLAVSSYEQYF.

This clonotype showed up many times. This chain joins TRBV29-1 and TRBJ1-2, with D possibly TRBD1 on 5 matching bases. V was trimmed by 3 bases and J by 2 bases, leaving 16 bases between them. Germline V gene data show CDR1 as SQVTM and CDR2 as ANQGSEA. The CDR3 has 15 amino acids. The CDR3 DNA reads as TGCAGCGTTGAGGACATGGAGAATCCAAACTATGGCTACACCTTC. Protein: CSVEDMENPNYGYTF.

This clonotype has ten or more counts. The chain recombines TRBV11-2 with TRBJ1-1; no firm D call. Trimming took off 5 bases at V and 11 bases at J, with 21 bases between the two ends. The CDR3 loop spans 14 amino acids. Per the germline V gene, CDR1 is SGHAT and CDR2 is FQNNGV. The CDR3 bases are TGTGCCAGCAGCCCGACCGGGCCCTTGGATGTTGCTTTCTTT. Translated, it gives CASSPTGPLDVAFF.

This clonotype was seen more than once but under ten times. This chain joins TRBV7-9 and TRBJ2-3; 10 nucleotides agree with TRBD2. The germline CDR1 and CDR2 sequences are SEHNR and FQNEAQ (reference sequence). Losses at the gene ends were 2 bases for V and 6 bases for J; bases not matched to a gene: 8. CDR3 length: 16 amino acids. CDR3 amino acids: CASSLSLAGAVDTQYF. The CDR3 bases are TGTGCCAGCAGCTTAAGCCTAGCGGGAGCTGTGGATACGCAGTATTTT.